This T cell receptor beta chain was identified during a study of T-cell memory formation after mild COVID-19. V lost 1 base to trimming and J lost 8 bases, with 15 bases between them. The CDR3 runs 15 residues. In TCRdb, the 5' RACE reads were re-called with MiXCR into one record per CDR3 protein. This sample has 90,000 to 130,000 distinct CDR3 sequences, with roughly 19% found just once. This clonotype was picked up a small number of times. The J gene is TRBJ2-1, the V gene TRBV12-3 or TRBV12-4; no clear D. The sample taken for sequencing was PBMCs or a T cell subset sorted from them (not recorded which). The TCR originated in a man between 18 and 29 years old who had mild COVID-19 (a few samples of this study predate the infection). Cell type and time point are not known. In DNA form, the CDR3 reads TGTGCCAGCAGTTTAGTTCTCAGGAGCAAGGATGAGCAGTTCTTC. Protein sequence: CASSLVLRSKDEQFF.